The clone carrying this TCR beta chain was recorded at least ten times. Its antigen remains unidentified. The data are from a study of blood T cells in healthy people across ages. The study, taken as a whole, reports: The authors considered diversity estimates from one million T cells to be underestimates.

Every donor contributed about 10 milliliters of peripheral blood by blood draw. The CDR3 totals 15 residues. The V end was cut by 2 bases, the J end by 2 bases, with 13 bases between. CDR1 SGHAT and CDR2 FQDESV come from the germline V gene (reference sequence). Then a second PCR, running about 6 to 12 cycles, was carried out with a sample-barcoded 5' primer and a J-beta primer mix. TCRdb reprocessed the 5' RACE reads with MiXCR, giving one entry per CDR3 protein. The sample gives some 1.5 million distinct CDR3 sequences, roughly 28% of which show up once; over 7% is in the top ten. The rearrangement links TRBV11-1 to TRBJ2-7; perhaps D is TRBD1 or TRBD2 (5 bases each). The sequence came from a woman younger than 45 in good health. The sample comprised blood. The CDR3 sequence is CASSLRDAATYEQYF. The CDR3 nucleotides are TGTGCCAGCAGCTTAAGGGACGCCGCAACCTACGAGCAGTACTTC.